The rows below give T cell receptor beta chains drawn from one sample of a study of cytomegalovirus exposure and HLA in healthy donors. Profiled with immunoSEQ multiplex PCR; TCRdb holds only in-frame clones, not every one. The sample has fewer than 200,000 clones; roughly 80% are singletons. Sequencing was performed on PBMCs. All receptors come from a woman aged 18 to 35 in good health and CMV-seronegative. Each CDR3 is given with its conserved first and last residue. A D gene is named only where the DNA matches it firmly. Clone size appears in some rows only: once, few, many, or a class for an expanded clone.

-	TRBV5-4	TRBJ1-1	TRBD1	TGTGCCAGCAGCTTGGGTGGGTCAGGGGGCCCTCGCACTGAAGCTTTCTTT	CASSLGGSGGPRTEAFF
-	TRBV9	TRBJ1-2	TRBD1	TGTGCCAGCAGCGTATGGGACAGACGGAATGGCTACACCTTC	CASSVWDRRNGYTF
-	TRBV13	TRBJ2-7	-	TGTGCCAGCAGCTTAGCCGGACAGAGCTCCTACGAGCAGTACTTC	CASSLAGQSSYEQYF
-	TRBV15	TRBJ2-1	-	TGTGCCACCAGCAGAACCTCGGGTTGGCAGTTCTTC	CATSRTSGWQFF
few	TRBV10-3	TRBJ2-2	-	TGTGCCATTGCGGGTAACGGGGAGCTGTTTTTT	CAIAGNGELFF
medium-sized	TRBV28	TRBJ2-1	-	TGTGCCAGCAGTCCGAGCAGGCCGTACAATGAGCAGTTCTTC	CASSPSRPYNEQFF
-	TRBV7-2	TRBJ2-3	TRBD2	TGTGCCAGCAGCTTAGTCTCTAGCGGGACAAACGACGGCACAGATACGCAGTATTTT	CASSLVSSGTNDGTDTQYF
-	TRBV19	TRBJ1-4	TRBD1	TGTGCCAGTCGAAGACAGGGGTCGGGTGAAAAACTGTTTTTT	CASRRQGSGEKLFF
-	TRBV5-1	TRBJ2-5	TRBD1	TGCGCCAGCAGCTTGGGACCGGGACAGGGGGCGCAGACCCAGTACTTC	CASSLGPGQGAQTQYF
-	TRBV7-8	TRBJ1-1	-	TGTGCCAGCAGCTTATCCGCGGGGTCCTTCACTGAAGCTTTCTTT	CASSLSAGSFTEAFF
few	TRBV28	TRBJ1-1	TRBD1	TGTGCCAGCAGTAGTCAGGGGGCCACTGAAGCTTTCTTT	CASSSQGATEAFF
-	TRBV21-1	TRBJ2-7	-	TGTGCCAGCAGCAAGGAGGGGACAGGACCACGAACCTACGAGCAGTACTTC	CASSKEGTGPRTYEQYF
-	TRBV5-4	TRBJ2-7	TRBD2	TGTGCCAGCAGCGGGACTAGCGGGGGCTACGAGCAGTACTTC	CASSGTSGGYEQYF
-	TRBV4-1	TRBJ2-1	TRBD2	TGCGCCAGCAGCCAACTAGCGGACTCCTACAATGAGCAGTTCTTC	CASSQLADSYNEQFF
-	TRBV19	TRBJ2-5	TRBD1	TGTGCCAGTAAGGTCAGGGGGCAGGAGACCCAGTACTTC	CASKVRGQETQYF
-	TRBV30	TRBJ2-1	TRBD2	TGTGCCTGGAAGAGGGGACTAGCGGGAGGTATCGATGAGCAGTTCTTC	CAWKRGLAGGIDEQFF
-	TRBV27	TRBJ2-7	TRBD1	TGTGCCAGCACCCGGACAGGGGCTAGCGAGCAGTACTTC	CASTRTGASEQYF
-	TRBV5-6	TRBJ1-2	-	TGTGCCAGCAGCCATAAGGGGAACTATGGCTACACCTTC	CASSHKGNYGYTF
-	TRBV5-1	TRBJ2-7	TRBD2	TGCGCCAGCAGCTTGGCCGGGATAGCGGGAGCCGCCGGCGAGCAGTACTTC	CASSLAGIAGAAGEQYF
-	TRBV5-1	TRBJ1-2	-	TGCGCCAGCAGCTTGGGGGGGGGAAAAGCGACTGGCTACACCTTC	CASSLGGGKATGYTF
-	TRBV13	TRBJ2-3	TRBD2	TGTGCCAGCAGCTTAGCTGCGTTAGCGGGAGGGCAGGGACTAGATACGCAGTATTTT	CASSLAALAGGQGLDTQYF
-	TRBV9	TRBJ2-5	TRBD1	TGTGCCAGCAGCACACGACAGGGGGGACGCGAGACCCAGTACTTC	CASSTRQGGRETQYF
-	TRBV29-1	TRBJ1-1	-	TGCAGCGCCCGACAGAGCATGAACACTGAAGCTTTCTTT	CSARQSMNTEAFF
-	TRBV27	TRBJ2-7	TRBD2	TGTGCCAGCAGGGACGGGAGGGCCATCTACGAGCAGTACTTC	CASRDGRAIYEQYF
-	TRBV5-1	TRBJ2-3	TRBD2	TGCGCCAGCAGCCCCGGACTAGCGGGAGACACAGATACGCAGTATTTT	CASSPGLAGDTDTQYF
-	TRBV7-6	TRBJ2-7	-	TGTGCCAGCAGCTTGATGGAGGGATCCTACGAGCAGTACTTC	CASSLMEGSYEQYF
-	TRBV7-9	TRBJ2-1	TRBD2	TGTGCCAGCAGCTTAGTTGTAGCGGGAAACTACAATGAGCAGTTCTTC	CASSLVVAGNYNEQFF
-	TRBV5-1	TRBJ2-1	TRBD2	TGCGCCAGTAACCCTAGCGGGGGTTACAATGAGCAGTTCTTC	CASNPSGGYNEQFF
-	TRBV4-1	TRBJ1-5	TRBD1	TGCGCCAGCAGCCAAGACCAGACAGGGGGGAGGAGCAATCAGCCCCAGCATTTT	CASSQDQTGGRSNQPQHF
-	TRBV10-1	TRBJ2-7	TRBD1	TGCGCCAGCCAGGAAGAAACGGACAGGGCTATAGAAAGCTCCTACGAGCAGTACTTC	CASQEETDRAIESSYEQYF
-	TRBV4-1	TRBJ2-3	TRBD2	TGCGCCAGCAGCCTAATCCGGGGGGCAGATACGCAGTATTTT	CASSLIRGADTQYF
-	TRBV4-1	TRBJ1-2	TRBD1	TGCGCCAGCAGCCAAGATCTCGGCAGGGGGTCCGGCTACACCTTC	CASSQDLGRGSGYTF
few	TRBV7-9	TRBJ2-2	-	TGTGCCAGCAGCGACCAGGTTGAGGAGCTGTTTTTT	CASSDQVEELFF
-	TRBV28	TRBJ1-2	-	TGTGCCAGCGAAGCCCCTAGTAGGTACTATGGCTACACCTTC	CASEAPSRYYGYTF
few	TRBV6-6	TRBJ2-1	-	TGTGCCAGCACGCCCCGGGGGGCGGGAGAGGGGGAGCAGTTCTTC	CASTPRGAGEGEQFF
-	TRBV28	TRBJ2-2	-	TGTGCCAGCAGTTTCTCCGTCGGCGGGGAGCTGTTTTTT	CASSFSVGGELFF
-	TRBV11-2	TRBJ2-7	-	TGTGCCAGCAGCTTAGATTCCCCCCCCGCGGGATACTACGAGCAGTACTTC	CASSLDSPPAGYYEQYF
-	TRBV4-1	TRBJ1-2	-	TGCGCCAGCAGCCTAAGAGACAGTAACTATGGCTACACCTTC	CASSLRDSNYGYTF
few	TRBV28	TRBJ2-5	TRBD2	TGTGCCAGCAGTTTCTCGAGCGGGACTCAAGAGACCCAGTACTTC	CASSFSSGTQETQYF
-	TRBV27	TRBJ1-6	-	TGTGCCAGCTCTTTTCGACAGGACCTAAATTCACCCCTCCACTTT	CASSFRQDLNSPLHF
-	TRBV28	TRBJ1-4	-	TGTGCCTGCGCCCTTGAGGCGGCTAATGAAAAACTGTTTTTT	CACALEAANEKLFF
-	TRBV7-9	TRBJ2-7	-	TGTGCCAGCATCTTGTCTAACGAGCAGTACTTC	CASILSNEQYF
once	TRBV5-1	TRBJ2-7	TRBD2	TGCGCCAGCAGCTGGCTGGAGGGCGGGAGCTACGAGCAGTACTTC	CASSWLEGGSYEQYF
once	TRBV7-8	TRBJ2-1	TRBD1	TGTGCCAGCAGCACACAGGGGGCGCAGAATGAGCAGTTCTTC	CASSTQGAQNEQFF
-	TRBV28	TRBJ2-1	TRBD2	TGTGCCAGCAGGTCGGGGCTAGCGGGAGACCCCTCGAGGGAGTTCTTC	CASRSGLAGDPSREFF
few	TRBV7-9	TRBJ1-5	-	TGTTCCAGCAGCTTCGGGGACACAAGCAATCAGCCCCAGCATTTT	CSSSFGDTSNQPQHF
-	TRBV28	TRBJ2-2	TRBD2	TGTGCCAGCAGTTTTAGGATAGCGGGAAAAATCGGGGAGCTGTTTTTT	CASSFRIAGKIGELFF
-	TRBV29-1	TRBJ2-7	TRBD1	TGCAGCGTTGAAGGTCTGGACAGGGGATCCTACGAGCAGTACTTC	CSVEGLDRGSYEQYF
-	TRBV28	TRBJ2-2	-	TGTGCCAGCAGTTTCCTAGGCCCTTACACCGGGGAGCTGTTTTTT	CASSFLGPYTGELFF
-	TRBV19	TRBJ2-1	-	TGTGCCAGTAGTATAGATTCATACAATGAGCAGTTCTTC	CASSIDSYNEQFF
-	TRBV7-9	TRBJ2-5	-	TGTGCCAGCAGCTTCGGAGGCCCCGAGACCCAGTACTTC	CASSFGGPETQYF
-	TRBV7-2	TRBJ2-1	TRBD2	TGTGCCAGCAGCTCACCGGGACTAGCGATTGAGCAGTTCTTC	CASSSPGLAIEQFF
few	TRBV11-1	TRBJ2-7	-	TGTGCCAGCAGCTCAGACAGTGACGAGCAGTACTTC	CASSSDSDEQYF
few	TRBV5-1	TRBJ2-5	TRBD2	TGCGCCAGCAGTTTAAGCGGGAGGGTGTTGGAGACCCAGTACTTC	CASSLSGRVLETQYF
-	TRBV11-2	TRBJ2-1	TRBD1	TGTGCCAGCAGCTTGAGGTACCGGGACAGGGTTAACAATGAGCAGTTCTTC	CASSLRYRDRVNNEQFF
once	TRBV7-8	TRBJ2-3	TRBD1	TGTGCCAGCAGCCTAGGGACAGGGCCCCTCCAAGAGTATTTT	CASSLGTGPLQEYF
few	TRBV5-1	TRBJ2-3	-	TGCGCCAGCACCTGGGGGCGCCTAGGCACAGATACGCAGTATTTT	CASTWGRLGTDTQYF
-	TRBV9	TRBJ1-3	TRBD1	TGTGCCAGCAGCCGACAGGGTTCCAACACCATATATTTT	CASSRQGSNTIYF
-	TRBV19	TRBJ1-1	TRBD1	TGTGCCAGTAGTACCCGACAGGGATATGGAACGGGGACTGAAGCTTTCTTT	CASSTRQGYGTGTEAFF